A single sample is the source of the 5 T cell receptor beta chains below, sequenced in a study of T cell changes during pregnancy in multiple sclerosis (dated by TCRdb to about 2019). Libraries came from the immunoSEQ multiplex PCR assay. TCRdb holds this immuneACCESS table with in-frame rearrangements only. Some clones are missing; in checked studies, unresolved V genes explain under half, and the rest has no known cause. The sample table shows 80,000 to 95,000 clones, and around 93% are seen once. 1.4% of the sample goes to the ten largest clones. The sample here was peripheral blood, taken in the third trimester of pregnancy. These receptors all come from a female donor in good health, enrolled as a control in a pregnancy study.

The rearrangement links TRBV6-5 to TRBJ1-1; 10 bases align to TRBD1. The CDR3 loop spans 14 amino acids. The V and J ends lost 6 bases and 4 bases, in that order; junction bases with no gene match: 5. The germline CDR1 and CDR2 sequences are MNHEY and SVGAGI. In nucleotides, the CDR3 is TGTGCCAGCAGCTCCGACAGGGGGCTCACTGAAGCTTTCTTT. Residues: CASSSDRGLTEAFF.

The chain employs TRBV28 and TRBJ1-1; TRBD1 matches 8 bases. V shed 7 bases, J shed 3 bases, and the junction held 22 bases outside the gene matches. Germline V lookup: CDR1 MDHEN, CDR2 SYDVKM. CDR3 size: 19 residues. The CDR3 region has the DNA TGTGCCAGCACTCCTCCCCCGGGGGGACAGGCGGCGCGGTACACTGAAGCTTTCTTT. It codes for CASTPPPGGQAARYTEAFF.

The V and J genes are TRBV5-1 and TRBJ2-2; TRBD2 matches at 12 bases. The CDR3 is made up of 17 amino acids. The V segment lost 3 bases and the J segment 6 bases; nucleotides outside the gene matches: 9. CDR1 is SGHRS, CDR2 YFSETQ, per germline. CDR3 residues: CASSSKTSGSWSGELFF. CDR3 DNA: TGCGCCAGCAGCTCAAAGACTAGCGGGAGCTGGTCCGGGGAGCTGTTTTTT.

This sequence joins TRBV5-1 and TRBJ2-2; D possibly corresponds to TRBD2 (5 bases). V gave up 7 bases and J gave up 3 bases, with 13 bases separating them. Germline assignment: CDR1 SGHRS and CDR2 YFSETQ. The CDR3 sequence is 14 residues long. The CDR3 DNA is TGCGCCAGCGAAAGCGGAACCGACACCGGGGAGCTGTTTTTT. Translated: CASESGTDTGELFF.

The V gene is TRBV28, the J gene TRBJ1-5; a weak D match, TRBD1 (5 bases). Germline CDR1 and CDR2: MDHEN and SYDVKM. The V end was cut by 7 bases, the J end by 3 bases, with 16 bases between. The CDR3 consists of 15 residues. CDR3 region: CASTRGRGPNQPQHF. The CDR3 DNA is TGTGCCAGCACCCGGGGGAGAGGGCCCAATCAGCCCCAGCATTTT.